The clone carrying this T cell receptor (beta chain) was counted many times. Its antigen is not known. This CDR3 comprises 15 residues. The germline V and J ends were trimmed by 0 bases and 6 bases, with 9 bases remaining between them. Germline CDR1 and CDR2: SNHLY and FYNNEI. These data belong to a study of response to subunit inactivated influenza vaccine. Overall study results and limits: Every seasonal influenza vaccination brings in few new T cells, the authors suggested.

TCRdb analysed the RT-PCR reads with MiXCR anew, one entry per CDR3 protein. This table holds 300,000 to 350,000 distinct CDR3 sequences, 20% to 25% found once. This clonotype was sampled from a man between 50 and 69 years old who received an inactivated influenza vaccine. The specimen comprised PBMCs from blood, sampled approximately 20 months after vaccination. The chain recombines TRBV2 with TRBJ1-6, with D perhaps matching TRBD1 (5 bases). CDR3 nucleotide sequence: TGTGCCAGCAGTGAAGCTCAGGGTACTAATTCACCCCTCCACTTT. Protein: CASSEAQGTNSPLHF.